This T cell receptor beta chain was retrieved from a study of cytomegalovirus exposure and HLA in healthy donors. Findings and caveats of the study: A few chains tied to CMV proved CMV antigen-specific in vitro. About 87% or about 30% of the time was how often most TCR beta V segments were productive, according to an earlier analysis. Listed as cytomegalovirus-associated were 150 or so TCR beta chains.

V dropped 0 bases and J dropped 3 bases, with 7 bases sitting between them. The germline CDR1 and CDR2 sequences are SGHRS and YFSETQ. CDR3 length equals 14 residues. Comments on this clone: Its specificity is unknown.

With 60 Vbeta and 13 Jbeta primers, the PCR was carried out. The method was immunoSEQ multiplex PCR; TCRdb's version includes in-frame clones alone and lacks a portion of them. Of about 180,000 clones in the sample, about 72% were seen once. The sample was PBMCs. The chain uses TRBV5-1 and TRBJ1-5; D remains ambiguous. The TCR sequence derives from a human donor in good health. CDR3 loop: CASSLGPDNQPQHF. CDR3 DNA sequence: TGCGCCAGCAGCTTGGGGCCAGACAATCAGCCCCAGCATTTT.